The next 28 T cell receptor beta chains were all read from a single sample in a study of blood T cell repertoires in COVID-19. Produced via immunoSEQ multiplex PCR; TCRdb's table is partial and in-frame only. This repertoire shows 300,000 to 350,000 clones, roughly nine tenths found once; its top ten account for about 8.4%. The sequenced sample was PBMCs or T cells enriched from blood (not recorded which). Source of these receptors: a woman aged 30 to 39 who had recovered from COVID-19.

This rearrangement joins TRBV4-2 to TRBJ2-1; 12 nucleotides align to TRBD2. Per the germline V gene, CDR1 is LGHNA and CDR2 is YNFKEQ. The CDR3 consists of 18 residues. V dropped 1 base and J dropped 7; count of bases not matched to a gene: 11. The CDR3 DNA is TGTGCCAGCAGCCAAGGATGGAAGACTAGCGGGGGTCGAAATGAGCAGTTCTTC. As protein: CASSQGWKTSGGRNEQFF.

V and J are TRBV7-6 and TRBJ2-6; D remains ambiguous. Trimming cost V 2 bases and J 0 bases, with 8 bases left between them. CDR3 length: 16 amino acids. Germline V gives CDR1 SGHVS, CDR2 FNYEAQ. CDR3 protein: CASSLYAGSGANVLTF. For the CDR3, the DNA is TGTGCCAGCAGCTTATATGCCGGCTCTGGGGCCAACGTCCTGACTTTC.

V and J are TRBV19 and TRBJ2-1; D call uncertain. Trimming cost V 0 bases and J 4 bases, with 16 bases left between them. The germline V gene has CDR1 LNHDA and CDR2 SQIVND (reference sequence). The length of the CDR3 is 17 residues. CDR3 region: CASSIDVSRHPYNEQFF. CDR3 DNA: TGTGCCAGTAGTATAGACGTTAGCCGCCACCCATACAATGAGCAGTTCTTC.

The chain is built from TRBV27 and TRBJ2-7, with TRBD2 as a possible D gene (6 bases). CDR1 is MNHEY and CDR2 is SMNVEV in the germline V gene (reference sequence). V was clipped by 6 bases and J by 2 bases, with 17 bases between them. The CDR3 is 15 residues long. As DNA, the CDR3 is TGTGCCAGCAGCCGAACGGCTAGCGTTGCCTACGAGCAGTACTTC. Protein sequence: CASSRTASVAYEQYF.

A few counts support this clone. This chain links TRBV19 with TRBJ2-7; possible D gene TRBD1, 5 bases. This CDR3 is built from 16 residues. Germline lookup yields CDR1 LNHDA and CDR2 SQIVND (reference sequence). Trimming took off 3 bases at V and 2 bases at J, with 17 bases between the two ends. Here the CDR3 reads CASSINSWGPTYEQYF. In DNA form, the CDR3 reads TGTGCCAGTAGTATTAATTCATGGGGCCCGACCTACGAGCAGTACTTC.

This clone appeared a single time. The gene calls are TRBV21-1 and TRBJ2-4; the DNA was not used to check the table's D call, TRBD2. TRBV21-1 is a pseudogene segment. This CDR3 has 20 amino acids. The CDR3 reads CASSKMTSLVGLPAKNIQYF. CDR3 bases: TGTGCCAGCAGCAAAATGACTAGCTTAGTGGGATTGCCGGCCAAAAACATTCAGTACTTC.

The CDR3 region has the DNA TGTGCCAGCAGCTTAGATGGGGCTCCCGGGCTCTACAATGAGCAGTTCTTC. It is translated as CASSLDGAPGLYNEQFF. The chain couples TRBV11-2 to TRBJ2-1, with D possibly TRBD1 on 5 matching bases. CDR1 is SGHAT, CDR2 FQNNGV, per germline. This CDR3 contains 17 residues. V was clipped by 0 bases and J by 3 bases, with 15 bases between them.

With regard to this clone: The same CDR3 also results from other DNA sequences found in this sample. In nucleotides, the CDR3 is TGTGCCAGCAGTCCGCCGGGTGGCGTCCTGACTTTC. Translation: CASSPPGGVLTF. This chain joins TRBV11-3 and TRBJ2-6, with D unclear. Deletions cut 6 bases from V and 12 bases from J, with 12 bases between. Germline V gene lookup returns CDR1 SGHNT and CDR2 YENEEA. The CDR3 runs to 12 residues.

This clone was recorded only once. The sample contains more than one DNA sequence encoding this CDR3. The V and J genes are TRBV4-1 and TRBJ1-2, with a weak D call TRBD1 (6 bases). Trimming left V 4 bases short and J 2 bases short, with 8 bases between. The V gene's germline CDR1 is MGHRA and CDR2 YSYEKL. This CDR3 contains 13 residues. The CDR3 nucleotides read TGCGCCAGCAGCCGAGACAGGAACTATGGCTACACCTTC. This codes for CASSRDRNYGYTF.

J is TRBJ1-3 and V is TRBV4-1; no clear D. Deletions cut 3 bases from V and 0 bases from J, with 30 bases between. In germline, CDR1 is MGHRA, CDR2 YSYEKL. CDR3 length equals 22 residues. The CDR3 spells CASSHPAKKVHNTRDSGNTIYF. The CDR3 coding sequence is TGCGCCAGCAGCCATCCAGCCAAGAAGGTCCATAACACTAGGGACTCTGGAAACACCATATATTTT.

The genes are TRBV7-6 and TRBJ2-1, with 8 bases aligning to TRBD2. J gave up 8 bases and V 5 bases, and 5 bases lay outside the gene matches. CDR3 length: 13 amino acids. CDR1 is SGHVS, CDR2 FNYEAQ, per germline. CDR3 in DNA: TGTGCCAGCAGCCGCGGACTAGCATATGAGCAGTTCTTC. It specifies CASSRGLAYEQFF.

The chain recombines TRBV3-1 (or the pseudogene TRBV3-2) with TRBJ2-1, with 9 bases that match TRBD2. V gave up 0 bases and J gave up 6 bases; unmatched junction bases: 9. The CDR3 is 17 amino acids. Germline V gene lookup returns CDR1 LGHDT and CDR2 YNNKEL (reference sequence). The CDR3: CASSQEAGREGLNEQFF. DNA of the CDR3: TGTGCCAGCAGCCAAGAGGCGGGGCGGGAGGGCCTCAATGAGCAGTTCTTC.

This chain joins TRBV29-1 and TRBJ2-5; 8 bases match TRBD2. The junction had 4 bases not matched to a gene; V was cut back by 6 bases and J by 4 bases. Looked up from germline, CDR1 is SQVTM and CDR2 is ANQGSEA. There are 12 residues in the CDR3. Here the CDR3 DNA reads TGCAGCGTGAGGCGGGAGGTAGAGACCCAGTACTTC. Translation gives CSVRREVETQYF.

The rearrangement uses TRBV6-6 and TRBJ2-7, with 8 bases matching TRBD1. The CDR3 covers 14 residues. The J segment lost 5 bases and the V segment lost 5 bases, leaving 8 bases of the junction unmatched. Looked up from germline, CDR1 is MNHNY and CDR2 is SVGAGI (reference sequence). CDR3 in amino acids: CASSLRQGRNEQYF. CDR3 sequence (DNA): TGTGCCAGCAGTCTACGACAGGGGCGCAACGAGCAGTACTTC.

The rearrangement joins TRBV19 to TRBJ1-1; D perhaps matches TRBD1 (6 bases). The CDR3 loop spans 17 amino acids. Trimming shortened V by 6 bases and J by 6 bases, and 26 bases separated the two germline ends. CDR1 LNHDA and CDR2 SQIVND come from the germline V gene (reference sequence). The CDR3 loop reads CASRPFAGTGGIAEAFF. The CDR3, as DNA: TGTGCCAGTAGACCCTTCGCCGGGACGGGGGGCATCGCTGAAGCTTTCTTT.

The chain joins TRBV5-1 to TRBJ1-1; 8 bases map to TRBD1. This CDR3 has 15 amino acids. Germline V gene data show CDR1 as SGHRS and CDR2 as YFSETQ. V gave up 0 bases and J gave up 1 base; unmatched junction bases: 2. In DNA, the CDR3 is TGCGCCAGCAGCTTGGCCGGGACAGGGAACACTGAAGCTTTCTTT. It yields the protein CASSLAGTGNTEAFF.

The chain couples TRBV29-1 to TRBJ1-1, with 7 bases matching TRBD1. The germline V gene has CDR1 SQVTM and CDR2 ANQGSEA. The CDR3 sequence is 13 residues long. Trimming removed 6 bases from V and 4 bases from J; junction bases left unmatched: 8. The CDR3 DNA sequence: TGCAGCGTAATGCCGACAGGGTCCACTGAAGCTTTCTTT. Translating it yields CSVMPTGSTEAFF.

The V and J genes are TRBV15 and TRBJ2-7, with TRBD1 matching over 7 bases. The V gene end was trimmed by 6 bases and the J gene end by 3 bases; junction bases not matched to a gene: 5. Germline CDR1 LNHNV, CDR2 YYDKDF (reference sequence). This CDR3 spans 13 amino acids. Here the CDR3 DNA reads TGTGCCACCAGGACGACAGGGAACTACGAGCAGTACTTC. It encodes CATRTTGNYEQYF.

The V gene is TRBV6-5, the J gene TRBJ2-1, with 8 bases aligning to TRBD2. The germline V gene has CDR1 MNHEY and CDR2 SVGAGI. The CDR3 has 15 residues. V dropped 0 bases and J dropped 15; count of bases not matched to a gene: 13. The DNA of the CDR3 is TGTGCCAGCAGTTACTCGTTACTAGCGGTGGGACGACGGTTCTTC. This encodes CASSYSLLAVGRRFF.

This chain links TRBV28 with TRBJ2-7, with TRBD1 as a possible D gene (5 bases). This CDR3 is built from 15 residues. Trimming removed 2 bases at V and 12 bases at J, with 23 bases between. Germline-derived CDR1 and CDR2 are MDHEN and SYDVKM. CDR3 bases: TGTGCCAGCAGTTTAATTCGGGTAGGGCAGGGCCTTGTGTACTTC. Protein sequence: CASSLIRVGQGLVYF. The variable domain in full, with the rest retrieved from reference TRBV28 and TRBJ2-7, is DVKVTQSSRYLVKRTGEKVFLECVQDMDHENMFWYRQDPGLGLRLIYFSYDVKMKEKGDIPEGYSVSREKKERFSLILESASTNQTSMYLCASSLIRVGQGLVYFGPGTRLTVT.

The chain combines TRBV20-1 with TRBJ2-5, with D possibly TRBD2 on 6 matching bases. Trimming shortened V by 3 bases and J by 6 bases, and 11 bases separated the two germline ends. The CDR3 has 12 amino acids. Germline CDR1 DFQATT, CDR2 SNEGSKA (reference sequence). CDR3 amino acids: CSASHGGKTQYF. The CDR3 region has the DNA TGCAGTGCTAGTCACGGGGGAAAGACCCAGTACTTC.

The genes are TRBV6-5 and TRBJ2-3; 7 bases align to TRBD2. Germline assignment: CDR1 MNHEY and CDR2 SVGAGI. The CDR3 is 12 amino acids. V shed 5 bases and J 11 bases; nucleotides not matched to a gene: 7. The CDR3 loop is CASSPTGEGQYF. The CDR3 DNA sequence: TGTGCCAGCAGTCCTACTGGGGAGGGGCAGTATTTT.

The rearrangement links TRBV6-5 to TRBJ1-2; 10 bases map to TRBD1. V gave up 0 bases and J gave up 5 bases; unmatched junction bases: 3. The length of the CDR3 is 15 residues. Germline V gives CDR1 MNHEY, CDR2 SVGAGI. The CDR3 DNA reads as TGTGCCAGCAGTTACTCGGGGACAGGGGCATATGGCTACACCTTC. This translates into CASSYSGTGAYGYTF.

V and J are TRBV12-5 and TRBJ2-7; 7 nucleotides align to TRBD1. The V gene end was trimmed by 7 bases and the J gene end by 2 bases; junction bases not matched to a gene: 8. The CDR3 contains 14 residues. In germline, CDR1 is LGHNT, CDR2 FRNRAP. This CDR3 reads CASDRQGPTYEQYF. The CDR3 DNA sequence: TGTGCTAGTGATCGACAGGGCCCTACCTACGAGCAGTACTTC.

The chain combines TRBV30 with TRBJ1-1, with 7 nucleotides matching TRBD1. J gave up 4 bases and V 0 bases, and 2 bases lay outside the gene matches. The germline gives CDR1 GTSNPN, CDR2 SVGIG (reference sequence). CDR3 size: 13 residues. CDR3 protein: CAWSVSGGTEAFF. The DNA of the CDR3 is TGTGCCTGGAGTGTATCAGGGGGCACTGAAGCTTTCTTT.

The V gene is TRBV15, the J gene TRBJ1-2; 9 bases align to TRBD1. Trimming at V came to 3 bases and at J to 9 bases, leaving 11 bases not matched to a gene. Germline V gene data show CDR1 as LNHNV and CDR2 as YYDKDF (reference sequence). The CDR3 runs 15 residues. The CDR3 here is CATSRHGQGSRSYTF. In nucleotides, the CDR3 is TGTGCCACCAGCAGGCATGGACAGGGGAGTCGGAGCTACACCTTC.

This sequence joins TRBV4-1 and TRBJ1-2; D possibly corresponds to TRBD1 (5 bases). Per the germline V gene, CDR1 is MGHRA and CDR2 is YSYEKL. The CDR3 sequence is 13 residues long. V shed 1 base and J shed 6 bases, with 9 bases lying between them. CDR3 region: CASSQVGADGYTF. For the CDR3, the DNA is TGCGCCAGCAGCCAAGTAGGGGCAGATGGCTACACCTTC.

The V and J genes are TRBV5-4 and TRBJ2-1; a weak D match, TRBD2 (6 bases). The CDR3 spans 14 residues. Germline lookup yields CDR1 SGHNT and CDR2 YYREEE (reference sequence). Trimming left V 2 bases short and J 11 bases short, with 17 bases between. CDR3 sequence (DNA): TGTGCCAGCAGCTTCGTAGATTTCGGGGGTAAGCAGTTCTTC. As protein: CASSFVDFGGKQFF.